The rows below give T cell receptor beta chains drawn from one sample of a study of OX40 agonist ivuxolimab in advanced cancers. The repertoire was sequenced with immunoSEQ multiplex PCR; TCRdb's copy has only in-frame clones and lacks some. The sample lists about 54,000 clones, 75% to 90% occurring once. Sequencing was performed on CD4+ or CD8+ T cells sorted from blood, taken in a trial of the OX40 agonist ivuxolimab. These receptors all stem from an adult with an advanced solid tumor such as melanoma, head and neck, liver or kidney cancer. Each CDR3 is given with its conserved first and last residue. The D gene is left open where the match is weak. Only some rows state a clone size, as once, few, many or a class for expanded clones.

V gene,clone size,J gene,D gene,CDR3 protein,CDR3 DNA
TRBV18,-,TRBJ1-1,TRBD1,CASSPSGQENTEAFF,TGTGCCAGCTCACCGTCGGGACAGGAAAACACTGAAGCTTTCTTT
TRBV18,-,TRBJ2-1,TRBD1,CASSQDRGEQFF,TGTGCCAGCTCACAGGACAGGGGGGAGCAGTTCTTC
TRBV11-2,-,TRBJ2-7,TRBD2,CASSLGTSGISYEQYF,TGTGCCAGCAGCTTGGGGACTAGCGGGATTTCTTACGAGCAGTACTTC
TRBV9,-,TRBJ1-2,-,CASSFTTGPSGGYTF,TGTGCCAGCAGCTTTACGACAGGCCCCTCCGGTGGCTACACCTTC
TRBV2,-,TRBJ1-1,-,CASSAGARGTEAFF,TGTGCCAGCAGTGCAGGGGCGCGGGGCACTGAAGCTTTCTTT
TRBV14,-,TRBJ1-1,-,CASSQALNTEAFF,TGTGCCAGCAGCCAAGCCCTTAACACTGAAGCTTTCTTT
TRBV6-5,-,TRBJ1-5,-,CASSRRNSNQPQHF,TGTGCCAGCAGTCGACGGAATAGCAATCAGCCCCAGCATTTT
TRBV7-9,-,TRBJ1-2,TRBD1,CASSPGTVGYTF,TGTGCCAGCAGCCCAGGGACAGTGGGATACACCTTC
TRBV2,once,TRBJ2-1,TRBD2,CASSERAGGGYEQFF,TGTGCCAGCAGTGAACGGGCGGGGGGCGGATATGAGCAGTTCTTC
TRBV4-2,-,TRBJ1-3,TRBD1,CASSQDRSGGTGNTIYF,TGTGCCAGCAGCCAAGATAGATCAGGGGGCACTGGAAACACCATATATTTT
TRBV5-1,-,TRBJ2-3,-,CASSLASGTDTQYF,TGCGCCAGCAGCTTGGCTAGCGGCACAGATACGCAGTATTTT
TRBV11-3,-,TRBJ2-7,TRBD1,CASSLGVGDRGEQYF,TGTGCCAGCAGCTTAGGTGTAGGGGACAGGGGCGAGCAGTACTTC
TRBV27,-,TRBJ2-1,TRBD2,CASSFVGGFVNEQFF,TGTGCCAGCAGTTTTGTGGGAGGGTTTGTTAATGAGCAGTTCTTC
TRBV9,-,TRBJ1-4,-,CASSEGPNEKLFF,TGTGCCAGCAGCGAGGGACCTAATGAAAAACTGTTTTTT
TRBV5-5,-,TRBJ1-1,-,CASSWGRNTEAFF,TGTGCCAGCAGTTGGGGAAGGAACACTGAAGCTTTCTTT
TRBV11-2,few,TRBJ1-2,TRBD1,CASSLVRGAGGYTF,TGTGCCAGCAGCTTAGTCAGGGGGGCAGGTGGCTACACCTTC
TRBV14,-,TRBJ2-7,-,CASSQAGLRVEQYF,TGTGCCAGCAGCCAAGCCGGCCTGAGGGTCGAGCAGTACTTC
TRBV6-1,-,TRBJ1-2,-,CASSEIPSGLSTF,TGTGCCAGCAGTGAAATTCCTTCGGGGCTCTCCACCTTC
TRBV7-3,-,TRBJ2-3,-,CASSSMGGPPDTQYF,TGTGCCAGCAGTTCCATGGGGGGGCCCCCAGATACGCAGTATTTT
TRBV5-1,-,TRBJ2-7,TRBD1,CASSLPGGTYEQYF,TGCGCCAGCAGCTTGCCAGGGGGAACCTACGAGCAGTACTTC
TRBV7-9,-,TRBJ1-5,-,CASSLGQTNQPQHF,TGTGCCAGCAGCTTAGGTCAGACAAATCAGCCCCAGCATTTT
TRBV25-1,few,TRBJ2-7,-,CASSEFRQVTEQYF,TGTGCCAGCAGTGAATTCCGACAGGTGACCGAGCAGTACTTC
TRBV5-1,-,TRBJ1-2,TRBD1,CASSLAFGTATRGYTF,TGCGCCAGCAGCTTGGCCTTTGGGACAGCCACTCGGGGCTACACCTTC
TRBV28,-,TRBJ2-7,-,CASSRRIYEQYF,TGTGCCAGCAGCCGACGGATCTACGAGCAGTACTTC
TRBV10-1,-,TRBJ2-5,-,CASSSDLGETQYF,TGCGCCAGCAGTTCGGACCTGGGAGAGACCCAGTACTTC
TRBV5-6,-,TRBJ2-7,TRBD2,CASSFTGRAIYEQYF,TGTGCCAGCAGCTTTACCGGGAGGGCCATATACGAGCAGTACTTC
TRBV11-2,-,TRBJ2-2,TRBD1,CASSVNRGTGELFF,TGTGCCAGCAGCGTTAACAGGGGCACCGGGGAGCTGTTTTTT
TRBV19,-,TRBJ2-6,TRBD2,CASSIGLGEAGANVLTF,TGTGCCAGTAGTATCGGACTAGGGGAGGCGGGGGCCAACGTCCTGACTTTC
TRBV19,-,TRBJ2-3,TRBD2,CASSIDRLAGGPDTQYF,TGTGCCAGTAGTATAGATCGGCTAGCGGGAGGGCCGGATACGCAGTATTTT
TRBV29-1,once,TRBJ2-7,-,CSVPGLGANEQYF,TGCAGCGTGCCGGGCCTGGGGGCCAACGAGCAGTACTTC
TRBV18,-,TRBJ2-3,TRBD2,CASPPEAGGRDTQYF,TGTGCCAGCCCGCCCGAGGCGGGAGGTAGAGATACGCAGTATTTT
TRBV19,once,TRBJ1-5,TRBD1,CASSSTGGPTSGNQPQHF,TGTGCCAGTAGTTCCACAGGGGGCCCCACTTCTGGCAATCAGCCCCAGCATTTT
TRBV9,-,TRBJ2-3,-,CASSPAGGSTDTQYF,TGTGCCAGCAGCCCCGCCGGCGGTAGCACAGATACGCAGTATTTT
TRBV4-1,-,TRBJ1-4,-,CASSQEAWLSNEKLFF,TGCGCCAGCAGCCAAGAAGCTTGGCTTTCCAATGAAAAACTGTTTTTT
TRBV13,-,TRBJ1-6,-,CASSLEGQRNSPLHF,TGTGCCAGCAGCTTAGAGGGCCAAAGAAATTCACCCCTCCACTTT
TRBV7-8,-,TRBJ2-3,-,CASSLFGGGTDTQYF,TGTGCCAGCAGCTTATTTGGCGGGGGCACAGATACGCAGTATTTT
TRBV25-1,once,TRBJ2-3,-,CASRSGTTSTDTQYF,TGTGCCAGCAGGTCCGGGACCACTAGCACAGATACGCAGTATTTT
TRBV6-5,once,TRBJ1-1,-,CASSYSRNTEAFF,TGTGCCAGCAGTTATTCCCGGAACACTGAAGCTTTCTTT
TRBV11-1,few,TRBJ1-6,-,CASSLRVNSPLHF,TGTGCCAGCAGTTTGCGGGTTAATTCACCCCTCCACTTT
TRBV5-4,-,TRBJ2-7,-,CASSLDRHSYEQYF,TGTGCCAGCAGCTTGGACAGGCACTCCTACGAGCAGTACTTC
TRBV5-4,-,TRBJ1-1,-,CASSLAGQNTEAFF,TGTGCCAGCAGCTTGGCCGGTCAGAACACTGAAGCTTTCTTT
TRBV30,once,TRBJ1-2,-,CAWSAQLAGFYGYTF,TGTGCCTGGAGCGCCCAATTGGCAGGGTTCTATGGCTACACCTTC
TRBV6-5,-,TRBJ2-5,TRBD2,CASSYREGGETQYF,TGTGCCAGCAGTTACCGGGAGGGGGGGGAGACCCAGTACTTC
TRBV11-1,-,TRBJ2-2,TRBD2,CASSLATSAATGELFF,TGTGCCAGCAGCTTAGCAACTAGCGCGGCCACCGGGGAGCTGTTTTTT
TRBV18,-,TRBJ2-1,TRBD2,CASSPTPGGPNEQFF,TGTGCCAGCTCACCAACCCCGGGAGGGCCCAATGAGCAGTTCTTC
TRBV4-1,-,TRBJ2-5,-,CASSQNPASRETQYF,TGCGCCAGCAGCCAAAACCCGGCTAGCAGGGAGACCCAGTACTTC
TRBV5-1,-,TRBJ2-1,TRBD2,CASSLVLADNEQFF,TGCGCCAGCAGCTTGGTTCTAGCGGACAATGAGCAGTTCTTC
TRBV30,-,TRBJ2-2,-,CAWSVLNTGELFF,TGTGCCTGGAGTGTATTGAACACCGGGGAGCTGTTTTTT
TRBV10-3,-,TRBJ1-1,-,CAISRTESTEAFF,TGTGCCATCAGCAGGACAGAGTCCACTGAAGCTTTCTTT